Listed below are T cell receptor beta chains from one sample, sequenced in a study of blood T cell repertoires in COVID-19. Libraries were prepared by immunoSEQ multiplex PCR; TCRdb keeps only in-frame clonotypes and omits some of them. This sample has about 320,000 clones, with about nine tenths found just once. The sequenced sample consisted of PBMCs or T cells enriched from blood (not recorded which). The receptors shown here come from a man aged 55-75 years who had recovered from COVID-19. Each CDR3 is given with its conserved first and last residue. A D gene is named only where the DNA matches it firmly. The size entry is marked missing in some rows and otherwise reads once, few, many or a size class.

D gene: TRBD2; clone size: NA; V gene: TRBV6-2/TRBV6-3; J gene: TRBJ2-7; CDR3 protein: CASSFSGMKSEQYF; CDR3 DNA: TGTGCCAGCAGTTTTAGCGGGATGAAGAGCGAGCAGTACTTC
D gene: TRBD1; clone size: NA; V gene: TRBV19; J gene: TRBJ1-5; CDR3 protein: CASSIAGGFNQPQHF; CDR3 DNA: TGTGCCAGTAGTATTGCAGGGGGATTCAATCAGCCCCAGCATTTT
D gene: NA; clone size: NA; V gene: TRBV7-2; J gene: TRBJ2-5; CDR3 protein: CASSSSRVQETQYF; CDR3 DNA: TGTGCCAGCAGCTCATCCAGGGTCCAAGAGACCCAGTACTTC
D gene: TRBD1; clone size: NA; V gene: TRBV2; J gene: TRBJ1-2; CDR3 protein: CASSLQPGQGFFF; CDR3 DNA: TGTGCCAGCAGTCTACAACCGGGACAGGGGTTTTTCTTC
D gene: TRBD2; clone size: NA; V gene: TRBV6-2/TRBV6-3; J gene: TRBJ2-1; CDR3 protein: CASSVLAGLYNEQFF; CDR3 DNA: TGTGCCAGCAGTGTACTAGCGGGCCTCTACAATGAGCAGTTCTTC
D gene: TRBD1; clone size: once; V gene: TRBV14; J gene: TRBJ1-2; CDR3 protein: CASSQPGQGPSGYTF; CDR3 DNA: TGTGCCAGCAGCCAGCCGGGACAGGGGCCTAGTGGCTACACCTTC
D gene: NA; clone size: NA; V gene: TRBV28; J gene: TRBJ1-1; CDR3 protein: CASSSGGLGTEAFF; CDR3 DNA: TGTGCCAGCAGTTCCGGGGGGTTAGGCACTGAAGCTTTCTTT
D gene: NA; clone size: NA; V gene: TRBV5-6; J gene: TRBJ2-7; CDR3 protein: CASSRTTGTRSYEQYF; CDR3 DNA: TGTGCCAGCAGCAGAACAACAGGGACACGCTCCTACGAGCAGTACTTC
D gene: TRBD1; clone size: NA; V gene: TRBV7-6; J gene: TRBJ2-7; CDR3 protein: CASSSWPQGAEYEQYF; CDR3 DNA: TGTGCCAGCAGCTCCTGGCCTCAGGGGGCAGAATACGAGCAGTACTTC
D gene: NA; clone size: NA; V gene: TRBV7-9; J gene: TRBJ2-7; CDR3 protein: CASSLAGLEYEQYF; CDR3 DNA: TGTGCCAGCAGCTTGGCGGGACTGGAATACGAGCAGTACTTC
D gene: TRBD1; clone size: NA; V gene: TRBV6-2/TRBV6-3; J gene: TRBJ2-1; CDR3 protein: CASSKNRGRRPNEQFF; CDR3 DNA: TGTGCCAGCAGTAAAAACAGGGGGCGCCGACCCAATGAGCAGTTCTTC
D gene: TRBD2; clone size: NA; V gene: TRBV5-1; J gene: TRBJ2-1; CDR3 protein: CASRNSGSTNEQFF; CDR3 DNA: TGCGCCAGCAGGAATAGCGGGAGTACAAATGAGCAGTTCTTC
D gene: NA; clone size: NA; V gene: TRBV19; J gene: TRBJ2-2; CDR3 protein: CASNAGSHTGELFF; CDR3 DNA: TGTGCCAGTAACGCGGGTTCGCACACCGGGGAGCTGTTTTTT
D gene: NA; clone size: NA; V gene: TRBV7-8; J gene: TRBJ2-7; CDR3 protein: CASSSGQGWGLATSYEQYF; CDR3 DNA: TGTGCCAGCAGCTCAGGACAGGGGTGGGGACTAGCCACGTCCTACGAGCAGTACTTC
D gene: NA; clone size: NA; V gene: TRBV5-1; J gene: TRBJ2-3; CDR3 protein: CASSLGQDRTDTQYF; CDR3 DNA: TGCGCCAGCAGCTTGGGTCAGGATCGCACAGATACGCAGTATTTT
D gene: NA; clone size: NA; V gene: TRBV28; J gene: TRBJ1-1; CDR3 protein: CASSFSSVAFF; CDR3 DNA: TGTGCCAGCAGTTTTAGTAGTGTAGCTTTCTTT
D gene: NA; clone size: NA; V gene: TRBV12-3/TRBV12-4; J gene: TRBJ2-5; CDR3 protein: CASSFSPGTQYF; CDR3 DNA: TGTGCCAGCAGTTTTTCTCCGGGGACCCAGTACTTC
D gene: NA; clone size: NA; V gene: TRBV7-3; J gene: TRBJ2-1; CDR3 protein: CASSDGGVNEQFF; CDR3 DNA: TGTGCCAGCAGCGACGGGGGTGTCAATGAGCAGTTCTTC
D gene: TRBD1; clone size: NA; V gene: TRBV4-1; J gene: TRBJ2-3; CDR3 protein: CASSHPGTGGWDTQYF; CDR3 DNA: TGCGCCAGCAGCCACCCCGGGACAGGGGGTTGGGATACGCAGTATTTT
D gene: TRBD1; clone size: NA; V gene: TRBV28; J gene: TRBJ1-4; CDR3 protein: CASSLTGGGEKLFF; CDR3 DNA: TGTGCCAGCAGCCTGACAGGGGGAGGCGAAAAACTGTTTTTT
D gene: NA; clone size: NA; V gene: TRBV29-1; J gene: TRBJ2-1; CDR3 protein: CSVYTGVEQFF; CDR3 DNA: TGCAGCGTGTATACGGGAGTTGAGCAGTTCTTC
D gene: NA; clone size: NA; V gene: TRBV19; J gene: TRBJ2-1; CDR3 protein: CASSIPGNLYNEQFF; CDR3 DNA: TGTGCCAGTAGTATCCCCGGGAATCTCTACAATGAGCAGTTCTTC
D gene: TRBD1; clone size: NA; V gene: TRBV5-4; J gene: TRBJ2-5; CDR3 protein: CASSAGDSQETQYF; CDR3 DNA: TGTGCCAGCAGCGCCGGGGACAGTCAAGAGACCCAGTACTTC
D gene: TRBD1; clone size: once; V gene: TRBV9; J gene: TRBJ1-4; CDR3 protein: CASSVADRALNEKLFF; CDR3 DNA: TGTGCCAGCAGCGTAGCAGACAGGGCCCTTAATGAAAAACTGTTTTTT
D gene: TRBD2; clone size: NA; V gene: TRBV5-1; J gene: TRBJ2-7; CDR3 protein: CASSPLEAGEYEQYF; CDR3 DNA: TGCGCCAGCAGCCCCCTTGAAGCGGGAGAGTACGAGCAGTACTTC
D gene: NA; clone size: NA; V gene: TRBV5-1; J gene: TRBJ1-3; CDR3 protein: CASSAGRTSSGNTIYF; CDR3 DNA: TGCGCCAGCAGCGCGGGGAGGACGAGCTCTGGAAACACCATATATTTT
D gene: NA; clone size: NA; V gene: TRBV2; J gene: TRBJ2-6; CDR3 protein: CASSGTGRAGANVLTF; CDR3 DNA: TGTGCCAGCAGTGGCACAGGGCGGGCTGGGGCCAACGTCCTGACTTTC
D gene: NA; clone size: NA; V gene: TRBV5-4; J gene: TRBJ2-1; CDR3 protein: CASSLKGTERQTSSYNEQFF; CDR3 DNA: TGTGCCAGCAGCTTGAAGGGAACCGAACGACAGACGAGCTCCTACAATGAGCAGTTCTTC